This T cell receptor (beta chain) was sequenced for a study of T cell repertoires in cytomegalovirus infection. MiXCR, applied by TCRdb to the reads, yields one record per CDR3 protein. This table has approximately 150,000 distinct CDR3 sequences, about 6.3% appearing once. This clonotype was seen a handful of times. The source is a human donor in good health (CMV status not recorded). Some clones in this sample may be carry-over from other donors' samples. The sequencing sample was made of PBMCs.

In DNA form, the CDR3 reads TGTGCCACCAGTGATTTACGAGGCTATGGCTACACCTTC. Translation: CATSDLRGYGYTF. This chain uses TRBV24-1 with TRBJ1-2; unclear D gene. The CDR3 totals 13 residues. Trimming shortened V by 1 base and J by 4 bases, and 6 bases separated the two germline ends. Germline assignment: CDR1 KGHDR and CDR2 SFDVKD.